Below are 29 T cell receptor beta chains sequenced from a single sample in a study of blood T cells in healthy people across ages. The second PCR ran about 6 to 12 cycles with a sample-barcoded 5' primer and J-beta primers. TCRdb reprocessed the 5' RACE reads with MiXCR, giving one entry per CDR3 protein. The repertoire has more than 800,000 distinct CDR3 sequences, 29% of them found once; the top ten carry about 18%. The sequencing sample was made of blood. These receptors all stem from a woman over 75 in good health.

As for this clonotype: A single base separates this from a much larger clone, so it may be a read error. CDR3 nucleotide sequence: TGTGCCGGCAGTTTAAGGTCCGGGACAGGAGTCACAGATACGCAGTATTTT. Its translation: CAGSLRSGTGVTDTQYF. The V gene is TRBV27, the J gene TRBJ2-3, with TRBD1 matching 8 bases. This CDR3 comprises 17 residues. Germline V gene sequence: CDR1 MNHEY, CDR2 SMNVEV (reference sequence).

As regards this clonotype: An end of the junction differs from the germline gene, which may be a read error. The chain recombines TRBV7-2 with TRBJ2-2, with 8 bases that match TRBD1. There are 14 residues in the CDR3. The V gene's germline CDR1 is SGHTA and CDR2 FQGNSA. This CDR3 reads CASSPTGGFGGLFF. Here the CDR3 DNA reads TGTGCCAGCAGTCCCACAGGGGGGTTCGGGGGGCTGTTTTTT. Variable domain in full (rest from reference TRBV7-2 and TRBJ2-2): GAGVSQSPSNKVTEKGKDVELRCDPISGHTALYWYRQSLGQGLEFLIYFQGNSAPDKSGLPSDRFSAERTGGSVSTLTIQRTQQEDSAVYLCASSPTGGFGGLFFGEGSRLTVL.

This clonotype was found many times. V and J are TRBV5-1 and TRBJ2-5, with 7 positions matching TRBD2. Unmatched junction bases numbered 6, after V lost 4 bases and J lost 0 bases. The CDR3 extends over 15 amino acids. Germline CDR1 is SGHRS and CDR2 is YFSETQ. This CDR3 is CASSPGLQYQETQYF. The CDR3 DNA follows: TGCGCCAGCAGCCCGGGACTACAGTACCAAGAGACCCAGTACTTC.

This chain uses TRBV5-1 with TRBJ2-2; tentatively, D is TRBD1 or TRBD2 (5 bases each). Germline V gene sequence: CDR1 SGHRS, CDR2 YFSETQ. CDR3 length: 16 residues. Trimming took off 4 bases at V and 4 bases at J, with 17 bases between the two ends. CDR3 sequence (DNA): TGCGCCAGCAGCCCTTACGGGACGCAGATCACCGGGGAGCTGTTTTTT. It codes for CASSPYGTQITGELFF.

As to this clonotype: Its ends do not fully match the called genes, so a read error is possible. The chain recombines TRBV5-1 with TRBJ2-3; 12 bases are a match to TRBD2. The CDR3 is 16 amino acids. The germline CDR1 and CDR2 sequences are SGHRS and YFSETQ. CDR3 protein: CASGLALAGGIDTQYF. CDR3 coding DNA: TGCGCCAGCGGCTTGGCACTAGCGGGGGGTATAGATACGCAGTATTTT.

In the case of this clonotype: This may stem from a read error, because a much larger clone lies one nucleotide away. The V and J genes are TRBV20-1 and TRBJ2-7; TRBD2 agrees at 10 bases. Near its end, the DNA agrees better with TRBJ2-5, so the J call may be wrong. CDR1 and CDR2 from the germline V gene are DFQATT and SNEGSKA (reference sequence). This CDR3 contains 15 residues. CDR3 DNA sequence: TGCAGTGCTAGAGGCCCCGGACTAGCGGTTGAGACCCAGTACTTC. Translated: CSARGPGLAVETQYF.

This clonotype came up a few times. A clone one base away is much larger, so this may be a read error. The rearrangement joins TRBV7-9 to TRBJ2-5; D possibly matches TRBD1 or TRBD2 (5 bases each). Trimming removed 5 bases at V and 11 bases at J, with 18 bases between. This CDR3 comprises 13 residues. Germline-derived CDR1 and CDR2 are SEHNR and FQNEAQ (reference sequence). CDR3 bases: TGTGCCAGCAGCCCCCGGGAAGGGGCTGAGCAGTACTTC. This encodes CASSPREGAEQYF. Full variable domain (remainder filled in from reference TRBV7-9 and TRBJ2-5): DTGVSQNPRHKITKRGQNVTFRCDPISEHNRLYWYRQTLGQGPEFLTYFQNEAQLEKSRLLSDRFSAERPKGSFSTLEIQRTEQGDSAMYLCASSPREGAEQYFGPGTRLLVL.

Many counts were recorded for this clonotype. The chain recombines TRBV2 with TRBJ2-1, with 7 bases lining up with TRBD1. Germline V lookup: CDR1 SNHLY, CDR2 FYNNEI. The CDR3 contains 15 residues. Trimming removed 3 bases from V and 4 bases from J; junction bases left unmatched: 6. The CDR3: CASSDWDRGYNEQFF. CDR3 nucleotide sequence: TGTGCCAGCAGTGATTGGGACAGAGGGTACAATGAGCAGTTCTTC.

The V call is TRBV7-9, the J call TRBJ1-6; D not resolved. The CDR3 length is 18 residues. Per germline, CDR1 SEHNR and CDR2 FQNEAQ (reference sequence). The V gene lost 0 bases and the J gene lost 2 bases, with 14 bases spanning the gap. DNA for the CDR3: TGTGCCAGCAGCTTAGCTTCCCCAGGAGGGACCTATAATTCACCCCTCCACTTT. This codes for CASSLASPGGTYNSPLHF.

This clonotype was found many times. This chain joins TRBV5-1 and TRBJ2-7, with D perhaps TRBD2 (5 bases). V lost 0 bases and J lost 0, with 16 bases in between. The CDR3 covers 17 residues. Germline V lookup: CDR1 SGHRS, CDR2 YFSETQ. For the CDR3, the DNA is TGCGCCAGCAGCTTGGGCCGGGTCGGACTTAGCTCCTACGAGCAGTACTTC. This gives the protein CASSLGRVGLSSYEQYF.

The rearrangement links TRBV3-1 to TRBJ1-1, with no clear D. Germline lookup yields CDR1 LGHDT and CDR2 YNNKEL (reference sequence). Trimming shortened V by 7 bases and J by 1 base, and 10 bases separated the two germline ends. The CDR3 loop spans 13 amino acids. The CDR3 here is CASTRVGNTEAFF. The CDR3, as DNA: TGTGCCAGCACAAGGGTGGGGAACACTGAAGCTTTCTTT.

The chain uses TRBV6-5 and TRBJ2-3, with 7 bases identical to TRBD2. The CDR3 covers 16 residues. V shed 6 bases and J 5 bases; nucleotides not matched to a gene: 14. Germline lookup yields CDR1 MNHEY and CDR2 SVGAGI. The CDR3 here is CASRSRGAGFRDTQYF. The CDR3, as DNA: TGTGCCAGCAGATCCCGCGGAGCGGGGTTTAGAGATACGCAGTATTTT.

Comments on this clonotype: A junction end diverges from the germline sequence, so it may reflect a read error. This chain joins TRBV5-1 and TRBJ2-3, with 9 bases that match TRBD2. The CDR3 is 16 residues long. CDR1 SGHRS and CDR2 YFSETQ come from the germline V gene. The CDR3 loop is CASSLGPAGGTDTHYF. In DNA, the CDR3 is TGCGCCAGCAGCTTGGGTCCAGCGGGGGGTACAGATACGCACTATTTT. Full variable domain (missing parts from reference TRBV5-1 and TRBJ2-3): KAGVTQTPRYLIKTRGQQVTLSCSPISGHRSVSWYQQTPGQGLQFLFEYFSETQRNKGNFPGRFSGRQFSNSRSEMNVSTLELGDSALYLCASSLGPAGGTDTHYFGPGTRLTVL.

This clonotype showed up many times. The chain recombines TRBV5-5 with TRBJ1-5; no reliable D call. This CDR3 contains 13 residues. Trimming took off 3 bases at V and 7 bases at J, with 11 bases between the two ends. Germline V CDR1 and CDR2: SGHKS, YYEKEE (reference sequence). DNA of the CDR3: TGTGCCAGCAGCTGGACCCCTGTCCAGCCCCAGCATTTT. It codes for CASSWTPVQPQHF.

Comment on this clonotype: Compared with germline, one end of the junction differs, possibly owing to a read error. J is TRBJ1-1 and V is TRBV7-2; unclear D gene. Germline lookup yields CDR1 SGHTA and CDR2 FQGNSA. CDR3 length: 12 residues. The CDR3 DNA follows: TGTGCCAGCAGCTTATGGGAAACTGACGCTTTCTTT. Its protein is CASSLWETDAFF.

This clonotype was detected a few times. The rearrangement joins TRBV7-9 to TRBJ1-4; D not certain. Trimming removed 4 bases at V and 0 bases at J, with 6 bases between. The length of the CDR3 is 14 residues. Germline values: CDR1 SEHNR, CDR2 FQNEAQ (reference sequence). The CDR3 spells CASSSKATNEKLFF. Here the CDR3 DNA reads TGTGCCAGCAGCTCGAAAGCAACTAATGAAAAACTGTTTTTT. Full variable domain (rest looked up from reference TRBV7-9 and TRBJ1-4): DTGVSQNPRHKITKRGQNVTFRCDPISEHNRLYWYRQTLGQGPEFLTYFQNEAQLEKSRLLSDRFSAERPKGSFSTLEIQRTEQGDSAMYLCASSSKATNEKLFFGSGTQLSVL.

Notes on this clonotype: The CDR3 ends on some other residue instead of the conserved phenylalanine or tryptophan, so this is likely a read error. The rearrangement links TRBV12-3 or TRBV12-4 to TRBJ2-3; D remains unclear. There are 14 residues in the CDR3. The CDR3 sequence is CASSLGVSADAQYS. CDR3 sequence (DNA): TGTGCCAGCAGCCTTGGAGTGAGTGCAGATGCGCAGTATTCT.

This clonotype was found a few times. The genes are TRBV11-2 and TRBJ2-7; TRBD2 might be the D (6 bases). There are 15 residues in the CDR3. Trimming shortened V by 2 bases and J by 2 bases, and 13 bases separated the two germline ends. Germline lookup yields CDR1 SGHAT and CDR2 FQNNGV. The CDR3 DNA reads TGTGCCAGCAGCTTAAGCGGGCCGTTTACCTACGAGCAGTACTTC. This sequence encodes CASSLSGPFTYEQYF. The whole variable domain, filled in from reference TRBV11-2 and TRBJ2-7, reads EAGVAQSPRYKIIEKRQSVAFWCNPISGHATLYWYQQILGQGPKLLIQFQNNGVVDDSQLPKDRFSAERLKGVDSTLKIQPAKLEDSAVYLCASSLSGPFTYEQYFGPGTRLTVT.

CDR3 protein: CASSSLEGLGEGEQFF. Here the CDR3 DNA reads TGTGCCAGCAGCTCGCTTGAAGGACTGGGTGAGGGCGAGCAGTTCTTC. This chain joins TRBV5-8 and TRBJ2-1; the D gene is possibly TRBD2 (5 bases). Trimming pared 3 bases from V and 10 bases from J, leaving 23 bases between. The germline V gene encodes CDR1 SGHTS and CDR2 YDEGEE. The CDR3 runs to 16 residues.

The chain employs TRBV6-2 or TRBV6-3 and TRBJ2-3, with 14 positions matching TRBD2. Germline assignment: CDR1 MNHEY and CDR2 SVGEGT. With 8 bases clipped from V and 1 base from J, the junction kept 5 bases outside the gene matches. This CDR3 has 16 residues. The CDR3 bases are TGTGCCAGCGCTCTGGGACTAGCGGGGGGCACAGATACGCAGTATTTT. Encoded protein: CASALGLAGGTDTQYF.

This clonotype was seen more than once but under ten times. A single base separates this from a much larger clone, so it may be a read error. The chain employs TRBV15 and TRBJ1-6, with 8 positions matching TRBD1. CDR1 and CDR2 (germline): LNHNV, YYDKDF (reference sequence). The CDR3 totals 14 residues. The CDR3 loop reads CATGRDRSNSPPHF. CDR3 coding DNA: TGTGCCACCGGCCGGGACAGGAGTAATTCACCCCCCCACTTT. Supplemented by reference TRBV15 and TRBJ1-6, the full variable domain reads DAMVIQNPRYQVTQFGKPVTLSCSQTLNHNVMYWYQQKSSQAPKLLFHYYDKDFNNEADTPDNFQSRRPNTSFCFLDIRSPGLGDTAMYLCATGRDRSNSPPHFGNGTRLTVT.

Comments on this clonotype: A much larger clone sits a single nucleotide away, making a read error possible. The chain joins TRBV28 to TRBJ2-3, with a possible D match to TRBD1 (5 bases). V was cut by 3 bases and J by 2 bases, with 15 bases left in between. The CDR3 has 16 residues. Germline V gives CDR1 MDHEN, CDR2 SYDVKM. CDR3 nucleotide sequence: TGTGCCAGCAGTTTGGAAAGGGGCGGAAACACAGATACGCAGTATTTT. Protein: CASSLERGGNTDTQYF.

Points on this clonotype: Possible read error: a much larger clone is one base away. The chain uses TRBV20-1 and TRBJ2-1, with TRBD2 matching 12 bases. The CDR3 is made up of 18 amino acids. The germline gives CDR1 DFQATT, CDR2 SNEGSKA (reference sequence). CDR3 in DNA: TGCAGTGCTAGAGGTGGACTAGCGGGGCTACACTCCTACAATGAGCGGTTCTTC. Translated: CSARGGLAGLHSYNERFF.

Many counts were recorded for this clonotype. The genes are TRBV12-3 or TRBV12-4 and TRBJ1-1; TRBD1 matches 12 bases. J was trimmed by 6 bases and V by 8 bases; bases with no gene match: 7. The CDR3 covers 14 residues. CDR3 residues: CASGPGTGGPEAFF. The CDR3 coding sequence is TGTGCCAGCGGACCCGGGACAGGGGGCCCTGAAGCTTTCTTT.

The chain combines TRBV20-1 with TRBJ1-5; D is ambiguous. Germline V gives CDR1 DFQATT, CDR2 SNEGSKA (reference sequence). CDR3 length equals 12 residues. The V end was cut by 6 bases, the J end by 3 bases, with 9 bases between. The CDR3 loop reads CSAGRVNQPQHF. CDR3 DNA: TGCAGTGCAGGACGGGTCAATCAGCCCCAGCATTTT.

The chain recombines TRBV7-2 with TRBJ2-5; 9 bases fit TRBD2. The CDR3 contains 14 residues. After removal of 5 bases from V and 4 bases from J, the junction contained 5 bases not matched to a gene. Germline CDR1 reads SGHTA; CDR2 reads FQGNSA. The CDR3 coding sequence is TGTGCCAGCAGCCAGACTAGCGGATTAGAGACCCAGTACTTC. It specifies CASSQTSGLETQYF.

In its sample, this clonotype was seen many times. CDR3 sequence: CASSPAGRAHGYTF. The CDR3, as DNA: TGTGCCAGCAGCCCCGCGGGCAGGGCTCATGGCTACACCTTC. The chain is built from TRBV11-2 and TRBJ1-2; D perhaps matches TRBD1 (5 bases). V was cut by 5 bases and J by 6 bases, with 16 bases left in between. This CDR3 is 14 amino acids long. In germline, CDR1 is SGHAT, CDR2 FQNNGV. The whole variable domain, remainder taken from reference TRBV11-2 and TRBJ1-2, is EAGVAQSPRYKIIEKRQSVAFWCNPISGHATLYWYQQILGQGPKLLIQFQNNGVVDDSQLPKDRFSAERLKGVDSTLKIQPAKLEDSAVYLCASSPAGRAHGYTFGSGTRLTVV.

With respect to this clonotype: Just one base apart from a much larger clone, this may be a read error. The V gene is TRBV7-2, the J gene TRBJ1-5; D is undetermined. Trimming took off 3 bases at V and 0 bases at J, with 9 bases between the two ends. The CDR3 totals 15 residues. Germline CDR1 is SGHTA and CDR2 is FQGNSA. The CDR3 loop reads CASSFDGTSNQPQHF. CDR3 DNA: TGTGCCAGCAGCTTTGACGGAACTAGCAATCAGCCCCAGCATTTT. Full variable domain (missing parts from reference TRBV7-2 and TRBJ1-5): GAGVSQSPSNKVTEKGKDVELRCDPISGHTALYWYRQSLGQGLEFLIYFQGNSAPDKSGLPSDRFSAERTGGSVSTLTIQRTQQEDSAVYLCASSFDGTSNQPQHFGDGTRLSIL.

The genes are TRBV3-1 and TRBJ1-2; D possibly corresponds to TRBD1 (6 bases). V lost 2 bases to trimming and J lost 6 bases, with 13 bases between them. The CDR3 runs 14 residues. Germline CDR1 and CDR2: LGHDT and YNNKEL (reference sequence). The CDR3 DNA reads TGTGCCAGCAGCCAAAGGGGGGGGGTACATGGCTACACCTTC. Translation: CASSQRGGVHGYTF.